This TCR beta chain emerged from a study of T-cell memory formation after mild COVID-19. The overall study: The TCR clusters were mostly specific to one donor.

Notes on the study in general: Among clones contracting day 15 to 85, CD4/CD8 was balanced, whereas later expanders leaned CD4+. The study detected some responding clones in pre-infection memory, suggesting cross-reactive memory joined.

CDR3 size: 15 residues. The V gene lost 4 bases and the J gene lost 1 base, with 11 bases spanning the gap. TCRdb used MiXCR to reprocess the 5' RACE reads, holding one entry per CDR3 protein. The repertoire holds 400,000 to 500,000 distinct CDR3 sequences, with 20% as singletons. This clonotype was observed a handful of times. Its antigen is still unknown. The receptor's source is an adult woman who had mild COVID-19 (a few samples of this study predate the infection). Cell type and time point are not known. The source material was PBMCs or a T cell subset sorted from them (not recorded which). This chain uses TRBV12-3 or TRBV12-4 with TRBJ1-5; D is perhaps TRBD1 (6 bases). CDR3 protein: CASSYQGTSNQPQHF. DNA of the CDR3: TGTGCCAGCAGTTACCAGGGGACGAGCAATCAGCCCCAGCATTTT.